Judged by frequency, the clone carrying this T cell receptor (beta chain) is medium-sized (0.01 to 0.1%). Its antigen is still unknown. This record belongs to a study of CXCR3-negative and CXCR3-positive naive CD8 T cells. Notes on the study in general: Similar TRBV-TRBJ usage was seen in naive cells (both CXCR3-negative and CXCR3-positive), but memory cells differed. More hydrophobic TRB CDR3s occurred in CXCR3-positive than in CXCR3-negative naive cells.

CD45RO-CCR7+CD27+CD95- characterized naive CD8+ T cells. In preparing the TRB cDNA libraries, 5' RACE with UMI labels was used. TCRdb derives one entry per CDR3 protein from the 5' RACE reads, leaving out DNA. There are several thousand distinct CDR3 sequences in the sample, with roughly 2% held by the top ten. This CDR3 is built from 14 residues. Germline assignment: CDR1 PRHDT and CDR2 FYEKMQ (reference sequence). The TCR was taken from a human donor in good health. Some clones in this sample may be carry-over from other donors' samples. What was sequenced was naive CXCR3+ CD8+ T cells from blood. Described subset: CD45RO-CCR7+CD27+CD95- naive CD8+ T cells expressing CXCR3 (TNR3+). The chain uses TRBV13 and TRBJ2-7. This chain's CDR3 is CASSPPTEIDEQYF.